Sequencing of this T cell receptor beta chain was carried out in a study of blood T cell repertoires in COVID-19. The wider study: Material from acute and convalescent COVID-19 was sourced from the United States, Italy and Spain.

Profiling relied on immunoSEQ multiplex PCR, and the TCRdb table lists in-frame clones only, not all of them. The table has about 110,000 clones, approximately 70% seen once; the top ten hold around 1.7%. V lost 4 bases, J lost 9 bases, and 16 bases lay in between. CDR1 is SEHNR, CDR2 FQNEAQ, per germline (reference sequence). There are 15 residues in the CDR3. The chain has TRBV7-9 and TRBJ1-6; a weak D match, TRBD1 (5 bases). Sequencing was performed on peripheral blood. The TCR sequence derives from a middle-aged woman with acute or convalescent COVID-19. CDR3 amino acids: CASSSQAGDASPLHF. CDR3 DNA sequence: TGTGCCAGCAGCTCCCAGGCGGGGGATGCTTCACCCCTCCACTTT.